This TCR beta chain was captured in a study of beta chain features in type 1 diabetes. The V and J ends lost 0 bases and 2 bases, in that order; junction bases with no gene match: 4. This CDR3 is 16 amino acids long. Looked up from germline, CDR1 is LGHNA and CDR2 is YNFKEQ. CD45RO/CCR7/CD25/CD127/CD95/CD27 staining was used to isolate CD4+ naive, central memory, regulatory and stem cell-like memory cells by sorting. Expressed TCRB transcripts got sequenced, as all isolated RNA was reverse transcribed. Only in-frame clones appear in the TCRdb table, and some are missing; sequencing was by immunoSEQ multiplex PCR. The data contain approximately 250,000 clones, 13% to 15% of them singletons.

The sequenced sample was naive CD4+ T cells from blood. The origin of this receptor is a woman between 40 and 50 years old in good health. The chain is built from TRBV4-2 and TRBJ2-3, with 8 bases fitting TRBD1. Here the CDR3 DNA reads TGTGCCAGCAGCCAAGATCACAGGGGGTTCACAGATACGCAGTATTTT. Translation gives CASSQDHRGFTDTQYF.